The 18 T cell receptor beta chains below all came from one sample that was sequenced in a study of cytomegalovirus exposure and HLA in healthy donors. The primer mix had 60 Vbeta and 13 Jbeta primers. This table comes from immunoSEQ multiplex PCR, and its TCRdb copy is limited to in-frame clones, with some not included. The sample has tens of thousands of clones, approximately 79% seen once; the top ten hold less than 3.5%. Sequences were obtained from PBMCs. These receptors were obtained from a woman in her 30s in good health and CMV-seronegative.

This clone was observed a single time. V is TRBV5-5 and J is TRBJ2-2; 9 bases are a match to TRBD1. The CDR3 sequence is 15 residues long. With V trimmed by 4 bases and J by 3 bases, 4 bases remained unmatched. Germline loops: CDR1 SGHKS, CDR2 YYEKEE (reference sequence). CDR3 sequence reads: CASSRTGDDTGELFF. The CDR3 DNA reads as TGTGCCAGCAGCAGGACAGGGGATGACACCGGGGAGCTGTTTTTT.

In nucleotides, the CDR3 is TGTGCCAGCAGCCAAGTAGGGGGTTACGGCTACACCTTC. Its translation: CASSQVGGYGYTF. The chain joins TRBV14 to TRBJ1-2, with a tentative D call TRBD1 (6 bases). The V end was cut by 1 base, the J end by 8 bases, with 11 bases between. In germline, CDR1 is SGHDN, CDR2 FVKESK. This CDR3 is 13 amino acids long.

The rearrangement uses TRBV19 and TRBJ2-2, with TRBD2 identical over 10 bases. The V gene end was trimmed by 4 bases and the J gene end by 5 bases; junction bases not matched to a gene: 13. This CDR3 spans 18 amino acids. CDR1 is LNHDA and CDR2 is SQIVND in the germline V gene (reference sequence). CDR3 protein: CASSTRLLAGGRTGELFF. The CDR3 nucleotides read TGTGCCAGTAGTACTCGCCTTTTAGCGGGAGGCCGAACCGGGGAGCTGTTTTTT.

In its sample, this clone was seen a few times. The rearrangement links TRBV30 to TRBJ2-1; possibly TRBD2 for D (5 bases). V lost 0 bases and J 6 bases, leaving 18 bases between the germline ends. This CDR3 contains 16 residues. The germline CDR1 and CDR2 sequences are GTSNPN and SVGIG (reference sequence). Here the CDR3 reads CAWSVQDYEPSNEQFF. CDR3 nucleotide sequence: TGTGCCTGGAGTGTACAAGACTATGAACCTAGCAATGAGCAGTTCTTC.

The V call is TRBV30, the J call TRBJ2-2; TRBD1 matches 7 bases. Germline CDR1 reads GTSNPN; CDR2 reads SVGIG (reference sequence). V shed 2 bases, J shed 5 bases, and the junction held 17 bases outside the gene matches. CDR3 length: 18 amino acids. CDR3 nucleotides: TGTGCCTGGAGTATACTCCGACAGGGTATAGCGTTGACCGGGGAGCTGTTTTTT. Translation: CAWSILRQGIALTGELFF.

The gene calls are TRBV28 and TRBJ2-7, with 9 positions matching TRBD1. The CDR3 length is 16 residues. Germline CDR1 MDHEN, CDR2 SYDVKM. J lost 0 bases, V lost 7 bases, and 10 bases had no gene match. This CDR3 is CASTNKGTGSSYEQYV. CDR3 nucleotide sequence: TGTGCCAGCACCAATAAGGGGACAGGGAGCTCCTACGAGCAGTACGTC.

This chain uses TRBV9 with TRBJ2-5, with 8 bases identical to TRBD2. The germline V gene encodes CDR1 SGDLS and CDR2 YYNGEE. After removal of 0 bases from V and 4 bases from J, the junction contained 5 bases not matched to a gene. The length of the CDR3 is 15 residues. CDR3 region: CASSVVGGGGETQYF. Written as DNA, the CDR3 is TGTGCCAGCAGCGTAGTCGGGGGGGGTGGAGAGACCCAGTACTTC.

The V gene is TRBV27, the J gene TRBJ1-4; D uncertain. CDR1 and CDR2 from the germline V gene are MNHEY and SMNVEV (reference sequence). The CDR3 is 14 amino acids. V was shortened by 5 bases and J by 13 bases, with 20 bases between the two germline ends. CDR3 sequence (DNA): TGTGCCAGCAGTCCACGGGCCGAGGGTGGGAGACTGTTTTTT. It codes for CASSPRAEGGRLFF.

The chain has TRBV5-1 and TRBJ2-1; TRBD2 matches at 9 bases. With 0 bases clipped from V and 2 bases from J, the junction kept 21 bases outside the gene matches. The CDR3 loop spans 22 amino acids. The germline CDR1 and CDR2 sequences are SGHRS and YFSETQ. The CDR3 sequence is CASSLARQRGAARSATYNEQFF. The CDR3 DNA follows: TGCGCCAGCAGCTTGGCCCGTCAGCGGGGGGCAGCCCGAAGCGCTACCTACAATGAGCAGTTCTTC.

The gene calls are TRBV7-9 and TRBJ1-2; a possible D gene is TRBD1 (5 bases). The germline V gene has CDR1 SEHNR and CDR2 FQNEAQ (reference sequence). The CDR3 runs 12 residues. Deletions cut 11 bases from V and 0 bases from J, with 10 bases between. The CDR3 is CAGGGSNYGYTF. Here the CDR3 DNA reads TGTGCCGGCGGGGGGTCTAACTATGGCTACACCTTC.

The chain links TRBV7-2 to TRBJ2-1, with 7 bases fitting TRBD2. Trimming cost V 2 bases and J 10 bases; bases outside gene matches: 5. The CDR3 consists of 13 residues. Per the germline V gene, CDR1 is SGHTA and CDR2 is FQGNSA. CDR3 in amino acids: CASSLLAAGEQFF. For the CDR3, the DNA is TGTGCCAGCAGCTTACTGGCAGCGGGGGAGCAGTTCTTC. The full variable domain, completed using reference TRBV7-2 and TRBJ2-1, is GAGVSQSPSNKVTEKGKDVELRCDPISGHTALYWYRQSLGQGLEFLIYFQGNSAPDKSGLPSDRFSAERTGGSVSTLTIQRTQQEDSAVYLCASSLLAAGEQFFGPGTRLTVL.

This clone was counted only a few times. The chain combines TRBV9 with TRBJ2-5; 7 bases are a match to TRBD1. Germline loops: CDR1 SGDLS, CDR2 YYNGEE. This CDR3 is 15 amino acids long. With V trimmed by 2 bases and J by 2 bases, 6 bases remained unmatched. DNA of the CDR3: TGTGCCAGCAGCGTCGGGACAGCATCACAAGAGACCCAGTACTTC. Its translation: CASSVGTASQETQYF.

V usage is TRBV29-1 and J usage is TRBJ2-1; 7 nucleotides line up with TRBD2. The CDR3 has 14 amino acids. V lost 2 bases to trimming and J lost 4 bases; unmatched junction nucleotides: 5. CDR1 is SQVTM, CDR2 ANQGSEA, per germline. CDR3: CSVESASGYNEQFF. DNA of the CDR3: TGCAGCGTTGAATCGGCTAGCGGTTACAATGAGCAGTTCTTC.

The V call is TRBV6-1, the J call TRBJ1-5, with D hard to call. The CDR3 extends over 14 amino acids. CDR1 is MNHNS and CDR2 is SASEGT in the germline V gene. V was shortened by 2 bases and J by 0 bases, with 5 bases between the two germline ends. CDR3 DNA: TGTGCCAGCAGTGAACTTAATAGCAATCAGCCCCAGCATTTT. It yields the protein CASSELNSNQPQHF.

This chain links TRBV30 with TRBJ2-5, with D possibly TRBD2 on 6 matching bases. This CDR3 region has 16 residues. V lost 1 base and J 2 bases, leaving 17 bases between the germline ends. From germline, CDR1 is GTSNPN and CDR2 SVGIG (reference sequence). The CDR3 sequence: CAWSAGPSGGQETQYF. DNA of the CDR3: TGTGCCTGGAGTGCAGGACCCTCTGGAGGGCAAGAGACCCAGTACTTC.

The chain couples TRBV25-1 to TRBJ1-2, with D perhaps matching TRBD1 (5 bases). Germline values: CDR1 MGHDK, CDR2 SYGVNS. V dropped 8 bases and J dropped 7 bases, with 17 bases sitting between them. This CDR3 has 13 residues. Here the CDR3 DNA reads TGTGCCAGCGACGCCGGTGGGGGGTTTGGCTACACCTTC. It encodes CASDAGGGFGYTF.

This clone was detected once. CDR3 in amino acids: CASSYTGGDPSAGANVLTF. The DNA for the CDR3 is TGTGCCAGCAGCTATACAGGGGGTGATCCCTCTGCTGGGGCCAACGTCCTGACTTTC. This chain connects TRBV7-2 to TRBJ2-6; 8 nucleotides align to TRBD1. From germline, CDR1 is SGHTA and CDR2 FQGNSA. V dropped 4 bases and J dropped 2; count of bases not matched to a gene: 13. The CDR3 has 19 amino acids.

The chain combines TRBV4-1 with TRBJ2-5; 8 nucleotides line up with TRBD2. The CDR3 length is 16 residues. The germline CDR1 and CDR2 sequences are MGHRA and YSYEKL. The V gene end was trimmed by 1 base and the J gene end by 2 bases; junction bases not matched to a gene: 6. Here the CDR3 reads CASSQAPAGVQETQYF. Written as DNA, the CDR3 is TGCGCCAGCAGCCAAGCCCCAGCGGGGGTGCAAGAGACCCAGTACTTC.